In its sample, the clone carrying this T cell receptor beta chain was seen once. Its antigen is not identified. Noted treatment: approximately nine-day PBMC culture with coronavirus spike peptide pools or control peptides (ViraFEST assay). The ViraFEST method relied on peptide pools to expand antigen-specific T cells, followed by TCR sequencing. Per-well cultures of around 2 million PBMCs received around 9.9 IU/ml IL-2 and approximately 9.1 ug/ml peptide pools. Sequenced with the Oncomine TCR Beta short-read assay was DNA taken from cultured CD4+ T cells. TCRdb called the PCR reads again in MiXCR, with one record for every CDR3 protein. The data show about 9,500 distinct CDR3 sequences, roughly two thirds seen once. This specimen comes from a study of vaccination and CD4 T cells after COVID-19. Study overall: Post-COVID draws followed diagnosis by a median roughly 93 days (range 35 to 161). The control cultures got either a CEFX pool, an HIV-1 Nef pool, or no peptide at all.

The receptor's source is a human donor who had recovered from COVID-19. This sample comprised CD4+ T cells from blood, cultured in vitro, obtained before SARS-CoV-2 vaccination.

This chain's CDR3 is CAWGTPAGGPLGTDTQYF. The CDR3 region has the DNA TGTGCCTGGGGGACCCCTGCGGGAGGACCCCTCGGCACAGATACGCAGTATTTT. The genes are TRBV30 and TRBJ2-3; 8 bases map to TRBD2. CDR1 is GTSNPN, CDR2 SVGIG, per germline (reference sequence). J lost 1 base, V lost 5 bases, and 17 bases had no gene match. CDR3 length equals 18 residues.